This entry lists 10 T cell receptor beta chains sequenced from one sample in a study of T-cell memory formation after mild COVID-19. TCRdb recomputed calls from the 5' RACE reads with MiXCR, one row per CDR3 protein. The sample contains about 130,000 distinct CDR3 sequences, roughly 15% of which appear only once. Sample: PBMCs or a T cell subset sorted from them (not recorded which). The origin of the receptors is an adult woman who had mild COVID-19 (a few samples of this study predate the infection). Cell type and time point are not known.

The V gene is TRBV25-1, the J gene TRBJ2-5; D possibly uses TRBD1 or TRBD2 (5 bases each). The V end lost 6 bases, the J end lost 1 base, and 9 bases lay between the germline ends. Germline V lookup: CDR1 MGHDK, CDR2 SYGVNS. The CDR3 runs to 13 residues. CDR3 residues: CASRGEGQETQYF. In DNA, the CDR3 is TGTGCCAGCAGGGGGGAAGGCCAAGAGACCCAGTACTTC.

The table lists this clonotype with a few counts. The chain combines TRBV5-1 with TRBJ2-3, with 9 bases aligning to TRBD2. This CDR3 comprises 14 residues. Per the germline V gene, CDR1 is SGHRS and CDR2 is YFSETQ. The trim removed 4 bases at V and 6 bases at J, leaving 6 bases unmatched. The CDR3 loop is CASSGLAGMDTQYF. The CDR3 region has the DNA TGCGCCAGCAGCGGTCTAGCGGGGATGGATACGCAGTATTTT.

The table lists this clonotype with a few counts. The chain uses TRBV5-1 and TRBJ2-5; 12 nucleotides line up with TRBD2. This CDR3 is built from 15 residues. Looked up from germline, CDR1 is SGHRS and CDR2 is YFSETQ. With V trimmed by 4 bases and J by 2 bases, 3 bases remained unmatched. For the CDR3, the DNA is TGCGCCAGCAGCACAGGGACTAGCGGGCAAGAGACCCAGTACTTC. This codes for CASSTGTSGQETQYF.

This clonotype was counted only a few times. The rearrangement joins TRBV24-1 to TRBJ2-5; 8 bases align to TRBD2. The germline gives CDR1 KGHDR, CDR2 SFDVKD. The J segment lost 0 bases and the V segment lost 4 bases, leaving 3 bases of the junction unmatched. The CDR3 totals 15 residues. The CDR3 is CATSDFSGNQETQYF. The CDR3, as DNA: TGTGCCACCAGTGACTTTAGCGGGAACCAAGAGACCCAGTACTTC.

The chain recombines TRBV6-5 with TRBJ2-2; TRBD2 agrees at 12 bases. V trimming: 2 bases; J trimming: 5 bases; junction bases outside the gene matches: 9. CDR1 and CDR2 from the germline V gene are MNHEY and SVGAGI. The CDR3 contains 18 residues. The CDR3 sequence: CASSYGLAGQAWTGELFF. DNA of the CDR3: TGTGCCAGCAGTTACGGACTAGCGGGGCAGGCCTGGACCGGGGAGCTGTTTTTT.

The sample holds a few counts of this clonotype. The chain combines TRBV11-2 with TRBJ2-3; 10 nucleotides agree with TRBD2. J lost 4 bases, V lost 3 bases, and 4 bases had no gene match. The CDR3 is made up of 15 amino acids. Germline CDR1 and CDR2: SGHAT and FQNNGV. The CDR3 spells CASSFSGGAADTQYF. The CDR3 DNA reads TGTGCCAGCAGCTTCAGCGGGGGGGCGGCAGATACGCAGTATTTT.

This clonotype appeared many times. The chain links TRBV5-1 to TRBJ2-5; TRBD2 matches at 7 bases. Per germline, CDR1 SGHRS and CDR2 YFSETQ. J gave up 2 bases and V 4 bases, and 8 bases lay outside the gene matches. There are 15 residues in the CDR3. This CDR3 is CASSAAGGLQETQYF. CDR3 nucleotide sequence: TGCGCCAGCAGCGCAGCCGGGGGACTACAAGAGACCCAGTACTTC.

This chain's CDR3 is CSVVLAGRVEQFF. The CDR3 DNA follows: TGCAGCGTTGTTCTAGCGGGAAGGGTTGAGCAGTTCTTC. The chain links TRBV29-1 to TRBJ2-1; 9 bases match TRBD2. In germline, CDR1 is SQVTM, CDR2 ANQGSEA. V lost 4 bases to trimming and J lost 9 bases; unmatched junction nucleotides: 7. The CDR3 runs 13 residues.

This clonotype was observed a few times. The chain joins TRBV27 to TRBJ1-1, with unresolved D. This CDR3 is 12 amino acids long. The ends were cut back, 7 bases at V and 9 bases at J, with 15 bases in the middle. Germline values: CDR1 MNHEY, CDR2 SMNVEV (reference sequence). CDR3 amino acids: CASKGLEAKAFF. The DNA for the CDR3 is TGTGCCAGCAAAGGGTTGGAAGCGAAAGCTTTCTTT.

The chain joins TRBV4-3 to TRBJ2-1, with TRBD2 matching 9 bases. Germline values: CDR1 LGHNA, CDR2 YSLEER. This CDR3 has 16 amino acids. The J segment lost 6 bases and the V segment lost 3 bases, leaving 9 bases of the junction unmatched. CDR3 DNA sequence: TGCGCCAGCAGCCAGGATAGCGGGAGAGTAAGCAATGAGCAGTTCTTC. Translation gives CASSQDSGRVSNEQFF.